These T cell receptor beta chains were read from a single sample in a study of a mutant IDH1 vaccine in newly diagnosed glioma. Generated by immunoSEQ multiplex PCR, the TCRdb table keeps only in-frame clones and is missing some. The repertoire consists of roughly 31,000 clones, with approximately 83% occurring once and the leading ten covering roughly 30%. Their antigens are not known. The sample here was PBMCs, taken from a glioma patient whose treatment included an IDH1 peptide vaccine. The receptors were sampled from a man in his thirties or forties with glioma. The CDR3 runs from the conserved cysteine through the conserved F or W. Each record gives: clone size, J gene, V gene, D gene, CDR3 DNA, CDR3 protein. D genes are given only for firm matches. Clone size is given for some rows only: seen once, a few or many times, or a class if the clone is expanded.

abundance: NA
j_gene: TRBJ1-2
v_gene: TRBV10-3
d_gene: NA
CDR3nt: TGTGCCACCAGTCTCAGTGGGTCGAGCACAGCTAACTATGGCTACACCTTC
CDR3aa: CATSLSGSSTANYGYTF

abundance: NA
j_gene: TRBJ2-7
v_gene: TRBV4-1
d_gene: TRBD1
CDR3nt: TGCGCCAGCAGCCGGACAGGGGTACTGTACGAGCAGTACTTC
CDR3aa: CASSRTGVLYEQYF

abundance: NA
j_gene: TRBJ1-5
v_gene: TRBV7-8
d_gene: NA
CDR3nt: TGTGCCAGCAGCTTGATTAGGGGATTCCACAATCAGCCCCAGCATTTT
CDR3aa: CASSLIRGFHNQPQHF

abundance: NA
j_gene: TRBJ2-3
v_gene: TRBV5-4
d_gene: NA
CDR3nt: TGTGCCAGCACCCGCCCCGGCGGCACAGATACGCAGTATTTT
CDR3aa: CASTRPGGTDTQYF

abundance: NA
j_gene: TRBJ2-2
v_gene: TRBV5-4
d_gene: NA
CDR3nt: TGTGCCAGCAGCCCCGGACAGCGGGAGCTGTTTTTT
CDR3aa: CASSPGQRELFF

abundance: NA
j_gene: TRBJ1-1
v_gene: TRBV5-1
d_gene: NA
CDR3nt: TGCGCCAGCAGCTCGGACAGTTTGAACACTGAAGCTTTCTTT
CDR3aa: CASSSDSLNTEAFF

abundance: NA
j_gene: TRBJ2-7
v_gene: TRBV10-3
d_gene: NA
CDR3nt: TGTGCCATCAGCCCGACGGACTCCTACGAGCAGTACTTC
CDR3aa: CAISPTDSYEQYF

abundance: NA
j_gene: TRBJ1-1
v_gene: TRBV19
d_gene: NA
CDR3nt: TGTGCCAGTAGTATCGGGGGTACGAACACTGAAGCTTTCTTT
CDR3aa: CASSIGGTNTEAFF

abundance: NA
j_gene: TRBJ2-5
v_gene: TRBV14
d_gene: NA
CDR3nt: TGTGCCAGCAGCCAAAACAGGGCGTGGGGCACCCAGTACTTC
CDR3aa: CASSQNRAWGTQYF

abundance: few
j_gene: TRBJ1-5
v_gene: TRBV28
d_gene: NA
CDR3nt: TGTGCCAGCAAACGGTCCAATCAGCCCCAGCATTTT
CDR3aa: CASKRSNQPQHF

abundance: few
j_gene: TRBJ1-1
v_gene: TRBV29-1
d_gene: NA
CDR3nt: TGCAGCGTTGCGGCGAAAGGGAACACTGAAGCTTTCTTT
CDR3aa: CSVAAKGNTEAFF

abundance: once
j_gene: TRBJ2-2
v_gene: TRBV29-1
d_gene: NA
CDR3nt: TGCAGCGTTAGAAGGAGAGAAGACACCGGGGAGCTGTTTTTT
CDR3aa: CSVRRREDTGELFF

abundance: NA
j_gene: TRBJ1-1
v_gene: TRBV7-9
d_gene: NA
CDR3nt: TGTGCCAGCAGCTTTGTGTTCGGTGAAGCTTTCTTT
CDR3aa: CASSFVFGEAFF

abundance: NA
j_gene: TRBJ2-7
v_gene: TRBV18
d_gene: NA
CDR3nt: TGTGCCAGCTCACCAACGACCGGAGAGCAGTACTTC
CDR3aa: CASSPTTGEQYF

abundance: NA
j_gene: TRBJ1-4
v_gene: TRBV6-4
d_gene: NA
CDR3nt: TGTGCCAGCAGTGAAGTTTTTAATGAAAAACTGTTTTTT
CDR3aa: CASSEVFNEKLFF

abundance: once
j_gene: TRBJ1-4
v_gene: TRBV2
d_gene: TRBD1
CDR3nt: TGTGCCAGCAGCGAAGGACAGGCAACTAATGAAAAACTGTTTTTT
CDR3aa: CASSEGQATNEKLFF

abundance: NA
j_gene: TRBJ1-2
v_gene: TRBV5-1
d_gene: TRBD1
CDR3nt: TGCGCCAGCAGCGGGGGACAGGGGGCTATGGTCTATGGCTACACCTTC
CDR3aa: CASSGGQGAMVYGYTF

abundance: NA
j_gene: TRBJ2-7
v_gene: TRBV9
d_gene: TRBD1
CDR3nt: TGTGCCAGCAGCGGACAGGGGGCCCCCTACGAGCAGTACTTC
CDR3aa: CASSGQGAPYEQYF